These 30 T cell receptor beta chains were all obtained from the same sample, sequenced in a study of T cells in Graves' hyperthyroidism and ophthalmopathy. Regions amplified from RNA transcripts were the TCR beta CDR3 regions. HTBI primers were employed in a first-round RT-PCR of the TCR CDR3. TCRdb re-called the multiplex PCR reads through MiXCR, storing one row per CDR3 protein. The data hold approximately 600,000 distinct CDR3 sequences, with approximately 15% observed a single time. The sample consisted of blood. The origin of the receptors is a woman younger than 35 with Graves' ophthalmopathy.

This clonotype came up a few times. The rearrangement links TRBV28 to TRBJ2-2; the D gene is possibly TRBD2 (6 bases). CDR1 and CDR2 (germline): MDHEN, SYDVKM. V shed 4 bases and J shed 0 bases, with 15 bases lying between them. The CDR3 has 17 amino acids. Here the CDR3 reads CASSSIERAANTGELFF. The CDR3 nucleotides are TGTGCCAGCAGTTCCATAGAGCGGGCCGCGAACACCGGGGAGCTGTTTTTT. The variable domain in full, completed from reference TRBV28 and TRBJ2-2, reads DVKVTQSSRYLVKRTGEKVFLECVQDMDHENMFWYRQDPGLGLRLIYFSYDVKMKEKGDIPEGYSVSREKKERFSLILESASTNQTSMYLCASSSIERAANTGELFFGEGSRLTVL.

This clonotype was detected only a few times. The rearrangement links TRBV20-1 to TRBJ1-1; TRBD1 matches at 7 bases. The ends lost 4 bases at V and 6 bases at J; junction bases unmatched: 11. In germline, CDR1 is DFQATT, CDR2 SNEGSKA (reference sequence). The CDR3 is made up of 14 amino acids. This CDR3 reads CSATMPGRGSEAFF. The DNA for the CDR3 is TGCAGTGCTACCATGCCCGGCAGGGGGTCTGAAGCTTTCTTT.

In its sample, this clonotype was seen many times. V gene TRBV12-5 combines with J gene TRBJ2-5; 13 bases fit TRBD2. The CDR3 runs 17 residues. Germline loops: CDR1 LGHNT, CDR2 FRNRAP. Trimming at V came to 5 bases and at J to 2 bases, leaving 8 bases not matched to a gene. The CDR3 DNA follows: TGTGCTAGTGGTAACGGACTAGCGGGAGAAGGACAAGAGACCCAGTACTTC. This translates into CASGNGLAGEGQETQYF.

The chain joins TRBV20-1 to TRBJ1-1; maybe TRBD1 (6 bases). Germline CDR1 is DFQATT and CDR2 is SNEGSKA (reference sequence). The V end was cut by 0 bases, the J end by 1 base, with 15 bases between. The length of the CDR3 is 16 residues. In DNA, the CDR3 is TGCAGTGCTAGAGAGGTCAGGGGAATGTGGAACACTGAAGCTTTCTTT. It codes for CSAREVRGMWNTEAFF.

This clonotype was counted ten times or more. The chain employs TRBV5-8 and TRBJ2-1; 7 bases match TRBD1. CDR3 length: 15 residues. The junction had 5 bases not matched to a gene; V was cut back by 0 bases and J by 5 bases. Looked up from germline, CDR1 is SGHTS and CDR2 is YDEGEE. This CDR3 is CASSLGTGPNNEQFF. CDR3 DNA sequence: TGTGCCAGCAGCTTGGGGACAGGACCCAACAATGAGCAGTTCTTC.

This clonotype was picked up a small number of times. The V and J genes are TRBV11-3 and TRBJ2-7; D is perhaps TRBD1 (8 bases). Germline CDR1 and CDR2: SGHNT and YENEEA. V was pared by 4 bases and J by 3 bases, with 16 bases between. This CDR3 is 15 amino acids long. DNA for the CDR3: TGTGCCAGCAGCTCGACAGGGGAGGGTTTCTACGAGCAGTACTTC. It specifies CASSSTGEGFYEQYF.

The gene calls are TRBV10-2 and TRBJ2-7, with 13 nucleotides matching TRBD2. The junction had 3 bases not matched to a gene; V was cut back by 6 bases and J by 4 bases. This CDR3 has 14 amino acids. Germline assignment: CDR1 WSHSY and CDR2 SAAADI. The CDR3 loop is CASSGLAGEYEQYF. Here the CDR3 DNA reads TGCGCCAGCAGCGGACTAGCGGGAGAATACGAGCAGTACTTC.

This clonotype came up many times. The J gene is TRBJ2-7, the V gene TRBV7-9; no clear D gene. CDR1 is SEHNR and CDR2 is FQNEAQ in the germline V gene (reference sequence). Trimming took off 5 bases at V and 0 bases at J, with 14 bases between the two ends. The CDR3 covers 15 residues. This CDR3 reads CASSPPTGNSYEQYF. CDR3 in DNA: TGTGCCAGCAGCCCACCGACTGGCAACTCCTACGAGCAGTACTTC.

This clonotype was counted at least ten times. The chain carries TRBV6-2 or TRBV6-3 and TRBJ1-2; D is unclear. This CDR3 region has 14 residues. From germline, CDR1 is MNHEY and CDR2 SVGEGT. The V gene lost 2 bases and the J gene lost 8 bases, with 15 bases spanning the gap. CDR3 sequence reads: CASSYPQPAGGYTF. CDR3 bases: TGTGCCAGCAGTTACCCCCAACCCGCGGGGGGCTACACCTTC.

This clonotype has a count of ten or more. The rearrangement joins TRBV6-2 or TRBV6-3 to TRBJ2-7; 12 bases match TRBD2. CDR3 length: 23 residues. The junction had 30 bases not matched to a gene; V was cut back by 6 bases and J by 3 bases. CDR1 and CDR2 from the germline V gene are MNHEY and SVGEGT. In DNA, the CDR3 is TGTGCCAGCAGCCCCGTGGTGAGGAGGGGCCTCCTACTCCCTAGCGGGAGGGTCTACGAGCAGTACTTC. Protein sequence: CASSPVVRRGLLLPSGRVYEQYF.

This clonotype was recorded many times. The rearrangement links TRBV19 to TRBJ2-1; D may be TRBD1 (5 bases). The CDR3 runs 14 residues. CDR1 and CDR2 from the germline V gene are LNHDA and SQIVND (reference sequence). Deletions cut 8 bases from V and 3 bases from J, with 14 bases between. CDR3 residues: CASCQGINYNEQFF. The CDR3 bases are TGTGCCAGTTGTCAGGGTATCAACTACAATGAGCAGTTCTTC.

The chain couples TRBV19 to TRBJ2-3, with TRBD2 matching 14 bases. This CDR3 has 17 residues. Germline V gives CDR1 LNHDA, CDR2 SQIVND (reference sequence). Germline trimming cut 4 bases from V and 3 bases from J; bases unmatched to any gene: 6. This chain's CDR3 is CASSTGLAGEGTDTQYF. The CDR3 nucleotides read TGTGCCAGTAGTACGGGACTAGCGGGAGAAGGTACAGATACGCAGTATTTT.

The table lists this clonotype with a few counts. The rearrangement joins TRBV15 to TRBJ2-5, with a weak D call TRBD2 (5 bases). The germline V gene encodes CDR1 LNHNV and CDR2 YYDKDF (reference sequence). The V end was cut by 0 bases, the J end by 5 bases, with 10 bases between. The CDR3 has 14 residues. The CDR3 DNA follows: TGTGCCACCAGCAGAGATCTAGCACCGGAGACCCAGTACTTC. It specifies CATSRDLAPETQYF. The whole variable domain, filled in from reference TRBV15 and TRBJ2-5, reads DAMVIQNPRYQVTQFGKPVTLSCSQTLNHNVMYWYQQKSSQAPKLLFHYYDKDFNNEADTPDNFQSRRPNTSFCFLDIRSPGLGDTAMYLCATSRDLAPETQYFGPGTRLLVL.

This clonotype was seen repeatedly, ten times or more. The V call is TRBV6-1, the J call TRBJ2-7; D gene unclear. The CDR3 sequence is 14 residues long. The germline V gene has CDR1 MNHNS and CDR2 SASEGT. Trimming shortened V by 2 bases and J by 2 bases, and 10 bases separated the two germline ends. CDR3 region: CASSEMDRAYEQYF. The CDR3 nucleotides read TGTGCCAGCAGTGAAATGGACCGAGCCTACGAGCAGTACTTC.

As concerns this clonotype: This may arise from a read error, as a much more abundant clone is one base away. The genes are TRBV2 and TRBJ2-7; D possibly corresponds to TRBD1 (6 bases). Per germline, CDR1 SNHLY and CDR2 FYNNEI. V was pared by 4 bases and J by 4 bases, with 14 bases between. CDR3 length: 14 residues. The CDR3 region has the DNA TGTGCCAGCAGTGGGACAGCCGGTCATTACGAGCAGTACTTC. It yields the protein CASSGTAGHYEQYF. Filled out from reference TRBV2 and TRBJ2-7, the complete variable domain reads EPEVTQTPSHQVTQMGQEVILRCVPISNHLYFYWYRQILGQKVEFLVSFYNNEISEKSEIFDDQFSVERPDGSNFTLKIRSTKLEDSAMYFCASSGTAGHYEQYFGPGTRLTVT.

The rearrangement uses TRBV4-3 and TRBJ2-3; D call uncertain. Germline values: CDR1 LGHNA, CDR2 YSLEER. This CDR3 comprises 13 residues. Between the trimmed V and J ends, which lost 4 bases and 2 bases, there was a span of 7 bases. The CDR3 DNA reads as TGCGCCAGCAGCCGACTCGTCACAGATACGCAGTATTTT. Residues: CASSRLVTDTQYF.

This clonotype was detected many times. This chain links TRBV12-3 or TRBV12-4 with TRBJ1-1, with 9 bases identical to TRBD1. With 2 bases clipped from V and 3 bases from J, the junction kept 1 base outside the gene matches. The CDR3 runs 14 residues. The CDR3: CASSLRDRDTEAFF. CDR3 sequence (DNA): TGTGCCAGCAGTTTACGGGACAGGGACACTGAAGCTTTCTTT.

This clonotype was seen more than once but under ten times. The gene calls are TRBV6-1 and TRBJ2-1; unclear D gene. The ends were cut back, 6 bases at V and 9 bases at J, with 9 bases in the middle. CDR1 and CDR2 from the germline V gene are MNHNS and SASEGT. The CDR3 sequence is 11 residues long. CDR3 protein: CASRSLVEQFF. In nucleotides, the CDR3 is TGTGCCAGCAGGTCACTCGTTGAGCAGTTCTTC.

The sample holds many counts of this clonotype. The chain uses TRBV12-3 or TRBV12-4 and TRBJ1-5; perhaps TRBD1 as D (6 bases). The V and J ends lost 5 bases and 5 bases respectively, with 10 bases between them. There are 13 residues in the CDR3. CDR3 DNA: TGTGCCAGCAGTCAGAACAGGGATCAGCCCCAGCATTTT. Translated: CASSQNRDQPQHF.

This clonotype was picked up many times. The chain couples TRBV7-8 to TRBJ2-7; 7 bases are shared with TRBD2. The length of the CDR3 is 15 residues. V shed 1 base and J 0 bases; nucleotides not matched to a gene: 3. CDR1 and CDR2 (germline): SGHVS, FQNEAQ. The CDR3 nucleotides read TGTGCCAGCAGCTTAGTAGCGGGTGACTCCTACGAGCAGTACTTC. It yields the protein CASSLVAGDSYEQYF.

This clonotype appeared a few times. The CDR3, as DNA: TGTGCCAGCAGACCAGGGGGGGGACACATTCAGTACTTC. This encodes CASRPGGGHIQYF. The chain is built from TRBV3-1 and TRBJ2-4; D possibly matches TRBD1 or TRBD2 (7 bases each). V was trimmed by 6 bases and J by 8 bases, leaving 14 bases between them. This CDR3 has 13 residues. Germline CDR1 and CDR2: LGHDT and YNNKEL (reference sequence).

The rearrangement links TRBV7-9 to TRBJ2-7; D gene uncertain. The germline V gene encodes CDR1 SEHNR and CDR2 FQNEAQ (reference sequence). Trimming left V 2 bases short and J 4 bases short, with 6 bases between. CDR3 size: 12 residues. The chain's CDR3 is CASSLLKYEQYF. CDR3 bases: TGTGCCAGCAGCTTACTGAAGTACGAGCAGTACTTC.

This clonotype came up once. The genes are TRBV7-2 and TRBJ1-4, with 8 bases identical to TRBD1. In germline, CDR1 is SGHTA, CDR2 FQGNSA. V shed 2 bases, J shed 6 bases, and the junction held 5 bases outside the gene matches. The CDR3 sequence is 15 residues long. CDR3 region: CASSLHGQGDEKLFF. The CDR3 bases are TGTGCCAGCAGCTTACACGGACAGGGAGATGAAAAACTGTTTTTT.

This clonotype was seen ten or more times. This rearrangement joins TRBV27 to TRBJ2-7, with 8 positions matching TRBD2. This CDR3 has 16 residues. The ends lost 3 bases at V and 3 bases at J; junction bases unmatched: 10. CDR1 and CDR2 (germline): MNHEY, SMNVEV (reference sequence). In DNA form, the CDR3 reads TGTGCCAGCAGTTTTGTTGGGAGCGGGAGTATCTACGAGCAGTACTTC. It specifies CASSFVGSGSIYEQYF.

This clonotype has a count of ten or more. The chain recombines TRBV11-1 with TRBJ2-1; 7 bases fit TRBD2. Per the germline V gene, CDR1 is SGHAT and CDR2 is FQDESV (reference sequence). V lost 1 base to trimming and J lost 2 bases; unmatched junction nucleotides: 5. The CDR3 spans 16 residues. This CDR3 reads CASSLGAGAAYNEQFF. In DNA, the CDR3 is TGTGCCAGCAGCTTAGGCGCGGGAGCCGCCTACAATGAGCAGTTCTTC.

This clonotype was picked up many times. This chain links TRBV30 with TRBJ2-3; 8 nucleotides align to TRBD2. The CDR3 totals 15 residues. CDR1 and CDR2 (germline): GTSNPN, SVGIG (reference sequence). V gave up 3 bases and J gave up 3 bases; unmatched junction bases: 8. The CDR3 region has the DNA TGTGCCTGGAGCAAATCAGCGGGAGTGACAGATACGCAGTATTTT. Amino acid sequence: CAWSKSAGVTDTQYF.

The J gene is TRBJ2-1, the V gene TRBV20-1; perhaps TRBD2 as D (6 bases). Trimming left V 6 bases short and J 0 bases short, with 18 bases between. Per germline, CDR1 DFQATT and CDR2 SNEGSKA (reference sequence). The CDR3 length is 16 residues. CDR3: CSAPQTTRSSYNEQFF. The CDR3 DNA reads TGCAGTGCCCCACAAACGACTAGGAGCTCCTACAATGAGCAGTTCTTC.

In its sample, this clonotype was seen many times. CDR3 amino acids: CASSWWDNTDTQYF. CDR3 coding DNA: TGTGCCAGCAGTTGGTGGGATAACACAGATACGCAGTATTTT. The V call is TRBV27, the J call TRBJ2-3; D is unresolved. Germline values: CDR1 MNHEY, CDR2 SMNVEV (reference sequence). This CDR3 spans 14 amino acids. Trimming took 4 bases from V and 2 from J, leaving 10 bases between them.

In this sample, this clonotype turned up many times. The chain links TRBV28 to TRBJ2-7; the D gene is possibly TRBD2 (6 bases). The germline V gene has CDR1 MDHEN and CDR2 SYDVKM. V was cut by 4 bases and J by 2 bases, with 15 bases left in between. This CDR3 contains 15 residues. This CDR3 reads CASSSPQGLAYEQYF. In DNA, the CDR3 is TGTGCCAGCAGTTCACCCCAGGGACTGGCCTACGAGCAGTACTTC.

The sample holds many counts of this clonotype. The rearrangement joins TRBV28 to TRBJ1-1; D remains unclear. CDR3 length: 12 amino acids. The germline gives CDR1 MDHEN, CDR2 SYDVKM. Trimming took off 9 bases at V and 6 bases at J, with 14 bases between the two ends. CDR3 amino acids: CASTGGRAEAFF. The CDR3 nucleotides are TGTGCCAGTACGGGAGGACGGGCTGAAGCTTTCTTT. Supplemented by reference TRBV28 and TRBJ1-1, the full variable domain reads DVKVTQSSRYLVKRTGEKVFLECVQDMDHENMFWYRQDPGLGLRLIYFSYDVKMKEKGDIPEGYSVSREKKERFSLILESASTNQTSMYLCASTGGRAEAFFGQGTRLTVV.